A single sample is the source of the 16 T cell receptor beta chains below, sequenced in a study of T-cell reconstitution after alpha-beta-depleted transplantation in children (dated by TCRdb to the mid-2010s). The library was built by means of PCR. Sequencing instrument: Illumina HiSeq 2500. TCR libraries were prepared with molecular barcoding, using unique molecular identifiers to normalize TCRbeta repertoire quantification. Using fastp trimming at Q25 and MiXCR clonotype assembly, TCRdb reanalyzed the public sequencing data and kept in-frame beta chains. For every CDR3 protein sequence, its rows merge into one entry that carries the most common genes and DNA. This sample holds around 500,000 distinct CDR3 sequences; 12% were observed only once. The leading ten clones occupy around 6% of the sample. The material sequenced was PBMCs from the stem cell graft donor, taken from the stem cell graft. The receptors were sampled from a human donor who donated a stem cell graft to a child with combined immunodeficiency.

The chain couples TRBV5-4 to TRBJ2-3, with 10 bases identical to TRBD2. CDR1 SGHNT and CDR2 YYREEE come from the germline V gene (reference sequence). CDR3 length: 18 amino acids. J gave up 1 base and V 3 bases, and 11 bases lay outside the gene matches. In DNA, the CDR3 is TGTGCCAGCAGCTCACACCAAATAGCGGGAGGCCGCACAGATACGCAGTATTTT. It is translated as CASSSHQIAGGRTDTQYF.

This clonotype came up many times. The rearrangement uses TRBV12-3 or TRBV12-4 and TRBJ2-1; D possibly corresponds to TRBD1 (6 bases). The germline V and J ends were trimmed by 8 bases and 7 bases, with 15 bases remaining between them. The CDR3 has 13 amino acids. Here the CDR3 reads CASGTGQLNEQFF. The CDR3 nucleotides read TGTGCCAGCGGTACCGGACAGCTTAATGAGCAGTTCTTC.

For the CDR3, the DNA is TGCAGCGTTGGCTTTCTAGCGGGAGGCTACGAGCAGTACTTC. This translates into CSVGFLAGGYEQYF. V is TRBV29-1 and J is TRBJ2-7; TRBD2 aligns across 11 bases. This CDR3 has 14 amino acids. After removal of 4 bases from V and 3 bases from J, the junction contained 5 bases not matched to a gene. The germline gives CDR1 SQVTM, CDR2 ANQGSEA.

This clonotype was seen repeatedly, ten times or more. V gene TRBV29-1 combines with J gene TRBJ2-1; D call uncertain. Trimming took 3 bases from V and 0 from J, leaving 15 bases between them. Germline CDR1 is SQVTM and CDR2 is ANQGSEA. This CDR3 contains 16 residues. CDR3 region: CSVESLLGYSYNEQFF. In DNA, the CDR3 is TGCAGCGTTGAGTCACTATTGGGATACTCCTACAATGAGCAGTTCTTC.

This clonotype was recorded many times. CDR3 DNA: TGTGCCAGCAGTTTCCCCGCGGGGGGACAGGGTCTACAAGAGACCCAGTACTTC. Its protein product is CASSFPAGGQGLQETQYF. The chain combines TRBV6-2 or TRBV6-3 with TRBJ2-5; D is perhaps TRBD1 (9 bases). Germline lookup yields CDR1 MNHEY and CDR2 SVGEGT. The CDR3 is made up of 18 amino acids. V was trimmed by 4 bases and J by 2 bases, leaving 23 bases between them.

J is TRBJ2-1 and V is TRBV2, with D hard to call. Trimming stripped 3 bases from V and 5 bases from J, with 14 bases between. The CDR3 sequence is 15 residues long. Germline V CDR1 and CDR2: SNHLY, FYNNEI. This chain's CDR3 is CASSDIGPQNNEQFF. CDR3 nucleotides: TGTGCCAGCAGTGATATAGGACCACAAAACAATGAGCAGTTCTTC.

The chain couples TRBV9 to TRBJ2-3, with 7 bases that match TRBD1. The length of the CDR3 is 16 residues. V lost 4 bases to trimming and J lost 1 base; unmatched junction nucleotides: 9. Germline lookup yields CDR1 SGDLS and CDR2 YYNGEE. CDR3 sequence reads: CASSHRDRERTDTQYF. Written as DNA, the CDR3 is TGTGCCAGCAGCCACCGGGACAGAGAACGCACAGATACGCAGTATTTT.

In its sample, this clonotype was seen many times. The V gene is TRBV12-3 or TRBV12-4, the J gene TRBJ1-5; no definite D call. The V end lost 5 bases, the J end lost 0 bases, and 11 bases lay between the germline ends. The CDR3 is 15 residues long. The CDR3 spells CASSPTDYSNQPQHF. In DNA, the CDR3 is TGTGCCAGCAGTCCGACGGATTATAGCAATCAGCCCCAGCATTTT.

This clonotype was detected ten times or more. The chain joins TRBV29-1 to TRBJ2-7, with D possibly matching TRBD2 (7 bases). Germline CDR1 SQVTM, CDR2 ANQGSEA. The germline V and J ends were trimmed by 6 bases and 2 bases, with 14 bases remaining between them. The CDR3 sequence is 13 residues long. The CDR3 DNA follows: TGCAGCGTCGCGGGGGCCAATACCTACGAGCAGTACTTC. Encoded protein: CSVAGANTYEQYF.

This clonotype was detected only a few times. This chain links TRBV30 with TRBJ1-5, with D uncertain. Germline V gene sequence: CDR1 GTSNPN, CDR2 SVGIG (reference sequence). The CDR3 has 15 residues. Trimming removed 1 base at V and 4 bases at J, with 14 bases between. CDR3 nucleotides: TGTGCCTGGAGTGACCCTCGGGGAGGGAATCAGCCCCAGCATTTT. It yields the protein CAWSDPRGGNQPQHF.

This clonotype was detected a few times. V and J are TRBV7-9 and TRBJ2-2; D is uncertain. Per the germline V gene, CDR1 is SEHNR and CDR2 is FQNEAQ (reference sequence). The V end was cut by 5 bases, the J end by 5 bases, with 12 bases between. This CDR3 is built from 14 residues. Here the CDR3 reads CASSPLPPTGELFF. The CDR3 DNA sequence: TGTGCCAGCAGCCCTCTTCCTCCTACCGGGGAGCTGTTTTTT. The full variable domain, completed using reference TRBV7-9 and TRBJ2-2, is DTGVSQNPRHKITKRGQNVTFRCDPISEHNRLYWYRQTLGQGPEFLTYFQNEAQLEKSRLLSDRFSAERPKGSFSTLEIQRTEQGDSAMYLCASSPLPPTGELFFGEGSRLTVL.

The V call is TRBV6-5, the J call TRBJ2-7, with D possibly matching TRBD2 (6 bases). The CDR3 is 17 residues long. V was trimmed by 2 bases and J by 5 bases, leaving 22 bases between them. Germline V gives CDR1 MNHEY, CDR2 SVGAGI. CDR3 in amino acids: CASSYGTSPGSHNEQYF. The CDR3 nucleotides read TGTGCCAGCAGTTACGGAACCTCTCCCGGGAGTCACAACGAGCAGTACTTC.

The V call is TRBV23-1, the J call TRBJ2-7; 7 bases align to TRBD1. TRBV23-1 counts as an open reading frame of uncertain function. This CDR3 comprises 14 residues. Germline trimming cut 10 bases from V and 1 base from J; bases unmatched to any gene: 10. The CDR3 region has the DNA TGCGCCATCACGCAAGGGGGCGAATCCTACGAGCAGTACTTC. This translates into CAITQGGESYEQYF.

The chain carries TRBV5-5 and TRBJ2-7, with a possible D match to TRBD2 (5 bases). In germline, CDR1 is SGHKS, CDR2 YYEKEE (reference sequence). This CDR3 is built from 13 residues. Trimming removed 3 bases from V and 3 bases from J, with 10 bases in between. Here the CDR3 DNA reads TGTGCCAGCAGCTGGCGCAGCGGCTACGAGCAGTACTTC. Translating gives CASSWRSGYEQYF.

The chain couples TRBV9 to TRBJ2-5; TRBD1 matches 10 bases. From germline, CDR1 is SGDLS and CDR2 YYNGEE. Trimming took 0 bases from V and 3 from J; bases not matched to a gene: 2. This CDR3 spans 15 amino acids. The CDR3 region is CASSVGTGGKETQYF. The CDR3 region has the DNA TGTGCCAGCAGCGTAGGGACAGGGGGGAAAGAGACCCAGTACTTC.

V usage is TRBV7-2 and J usage is TRBJ2-7, with D unclear. Trimming took 0 bases from V and 3 from J, leaving 12 bases between them. The CDR3 covers 15 residues. Germline CDR1 SGHTA, CDR2 FQGNSA. CDR3 in DNA: TGTGCCAGCAGCTTAGCGCCAGGATTCTACTACGAGCAGTACTTC. Encoded protein: CASSLAPGFYYEQYF. Filled out from reference TRBV7-2 and TRBJ2-7, the complete variable domain reads GAGVSQSPSNKVTEKGKDVELRCDPISGHTALYWYRQSLGQGLEFLIYFQGNSAPDKSGLPSDRFSAERTGGSVSTLTIQRTQQEDSAVYLCASSLAPGFYYEQYFGPGTRLTVT.